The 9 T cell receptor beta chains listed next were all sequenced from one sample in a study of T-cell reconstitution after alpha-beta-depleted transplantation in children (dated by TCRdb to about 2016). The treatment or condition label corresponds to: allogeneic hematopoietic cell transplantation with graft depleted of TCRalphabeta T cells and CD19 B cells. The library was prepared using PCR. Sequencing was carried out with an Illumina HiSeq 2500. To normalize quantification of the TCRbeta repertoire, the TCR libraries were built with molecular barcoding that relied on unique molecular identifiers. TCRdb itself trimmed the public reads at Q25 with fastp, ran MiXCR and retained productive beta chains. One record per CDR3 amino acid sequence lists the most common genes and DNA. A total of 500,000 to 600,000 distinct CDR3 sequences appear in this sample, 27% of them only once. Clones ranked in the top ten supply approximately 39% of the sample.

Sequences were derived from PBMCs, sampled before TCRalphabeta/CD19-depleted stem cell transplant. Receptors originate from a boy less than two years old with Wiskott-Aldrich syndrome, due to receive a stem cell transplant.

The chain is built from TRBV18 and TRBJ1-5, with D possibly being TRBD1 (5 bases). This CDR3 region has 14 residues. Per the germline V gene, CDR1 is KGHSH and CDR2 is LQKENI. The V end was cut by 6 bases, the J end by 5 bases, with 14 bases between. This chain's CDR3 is CASSTDSFYQPQHF. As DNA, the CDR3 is TGTGCCAGCTCTACCGACAGTTTCTATCAGCCCCAGCATTTT. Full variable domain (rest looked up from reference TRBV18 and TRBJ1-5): NAGVMQNPRHLVRRRGQEARLRCSPMKGHSHVYWYRQLPEEGLKFMVYLQKENIIDESGMPKERFSAEFPKEGPSILRIQQVVRGDSAAYFCASSTDSFYQPQHFGDGTRLSIL.

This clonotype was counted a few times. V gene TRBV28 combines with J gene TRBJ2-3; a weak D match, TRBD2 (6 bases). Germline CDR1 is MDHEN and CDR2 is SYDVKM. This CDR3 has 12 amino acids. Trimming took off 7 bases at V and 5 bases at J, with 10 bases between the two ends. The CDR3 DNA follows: TGTGCCAGCACCCCGGGAGTAGATACGCAGTATTTT. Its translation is CASTPGVDTQYF. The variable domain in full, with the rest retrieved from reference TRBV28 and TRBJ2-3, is DVKVTQSSRYLVKRTGEKVFLECVQDMDHENMFWYRQDPGLGLRLIYFSYDVKMKEKGDIPEGYSVSREKKERFSLILESASTNQTSMYLCASTPGVDTQYFGPGTRLTVL.

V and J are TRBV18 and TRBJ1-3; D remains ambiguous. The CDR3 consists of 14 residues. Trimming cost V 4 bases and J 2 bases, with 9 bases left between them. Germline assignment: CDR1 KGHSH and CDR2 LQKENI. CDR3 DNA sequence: TGTGCCAGCTCACTGGCGGCCCCTGGAAACACCATATATTTT. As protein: CASSLAAPGNTIYF.

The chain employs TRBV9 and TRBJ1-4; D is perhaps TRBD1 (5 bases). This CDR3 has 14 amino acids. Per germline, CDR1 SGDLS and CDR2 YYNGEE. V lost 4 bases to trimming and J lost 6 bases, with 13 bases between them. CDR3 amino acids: CASSLGAFDEKLFF. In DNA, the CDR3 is TGTGCCAGCAGCCTAGGGGCTTTTGATGAAAAACTGTTTTTT.

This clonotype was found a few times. The CDR3 nucleotides read TGTGCCACCTCTTCCCTGAAGAACCTAGCCAAAAACATTCAGTACTTC. Translated: CATSSLKNLAKNIQYF. V and J are TRBV6-1 and TRBJ2-4; no reliable D call. The germline V gene encodes CDR1 MNHNS and CDR2 SASEGT. V shed 10 bases and J shed 0 bases, with 19 bases lying between them. CDR3 length equals 16 residues.

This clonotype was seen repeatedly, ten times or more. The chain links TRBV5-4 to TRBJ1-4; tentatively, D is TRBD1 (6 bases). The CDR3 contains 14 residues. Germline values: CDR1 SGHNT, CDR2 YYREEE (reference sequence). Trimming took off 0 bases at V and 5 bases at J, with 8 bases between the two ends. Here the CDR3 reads CASSLDRVNEKLFF. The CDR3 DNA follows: TGTGCCAGCAGCTTGGACAGGGTGAATGAAAAACTGTTTTTT.

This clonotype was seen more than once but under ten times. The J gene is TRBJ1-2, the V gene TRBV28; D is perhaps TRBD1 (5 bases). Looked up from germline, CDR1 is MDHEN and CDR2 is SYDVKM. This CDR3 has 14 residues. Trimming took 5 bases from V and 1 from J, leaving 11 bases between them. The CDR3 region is CASSPGGDNYGYTF. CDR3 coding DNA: TGTGCCAGCAGTCCCGGGGGGGATAACTATGGCTACACCTTC.

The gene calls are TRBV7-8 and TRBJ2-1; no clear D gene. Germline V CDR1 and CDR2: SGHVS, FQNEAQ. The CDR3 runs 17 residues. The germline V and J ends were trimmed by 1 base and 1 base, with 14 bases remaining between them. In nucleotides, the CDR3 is TGTGCCAGCAGCTTAGAGGGCGGCCTAGGATCCTACAATGAGCAGTTCTTC. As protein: CASSLEGGLGSYNEQFF. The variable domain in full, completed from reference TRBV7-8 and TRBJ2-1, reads GAGVSQSPRYKVAKRGQDVALRCDPISGHVSLFWYQQALGQGPEFLTYFQNEAQLDKSGLPSDRFFAERPEGSVSTLKIQRTQQEDSAVYLCASSLEGGLGSYNEQFFGPGTRLTVL.

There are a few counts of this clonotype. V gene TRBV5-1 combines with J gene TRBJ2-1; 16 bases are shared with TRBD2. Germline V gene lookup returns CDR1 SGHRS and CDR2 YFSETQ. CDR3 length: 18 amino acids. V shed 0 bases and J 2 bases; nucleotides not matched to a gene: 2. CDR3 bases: TGCGCCAGCAGCTTGGTGGGACTAGCGGGAGGGGCCTACAATGAGCAGTTCTTC. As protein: CASSLVGLAGGAYNEQFF.